Listed below are T cell receptor beta chains from one sample, sequenced in a study of T-cell reconstitution after alpha-beta-depleted transplantation in children. TCRdb re-derived calls from the PCR reads in MiXCR, one entry per CDR3 protein. Of roughly 350,000 distinct CDR3 sequences in the sample, around 15% were seen once. The sequences come from PBMCs, mostly from graft donor cells, collected 360 days after TCRalphabeta/CD19-depleted stem cell transplant. All receptors derive from a male patient aged 2-9 years who had a stem cell transplant for acute lymphoblastic leukemia, so the T cells may come from the graft donor. Each CDR3 is given with its conserved first and last residue. The order of the fields is clone size, D gene, J gene, V gene, CDR3 protein, CDR3 DNA. The D gene is left open where the match is weak. Some rows have no size entry. The others give once, few or many, or a class for an expanded clone.

size: NA
D: NA
J: TRBJ2-3
V: TRBV6-5
CDR3: CASSYSFSETGDTQYF
DNA: TGTGCCAGCAGTTACTCGTTTAGCGAGACGGGAGATACGCAGTATTTT

size: NA
D: NA
J: TRBJ2-3
V: TRBV7-3
CDR3: CASSLIVLLYTDTQYF
DNA: TGTGCCAGCAGCTTAATCGTCCTTCTGTACACAGATACGCAGTATTTT

size: NA
D: NA
J: TRBJ2-5
V: TRBV11-2
CDR3: CASSLGVAQETQYF
DNA: TGTGCCAGCAGCTTAGGTGTTGCACAAGAGACCCAGTACTTC

size: few
D: NA
J: TRBJ2-5
V: TRBV29-1
CDR3: CSVDSGVIETQYF
DNA: TGCAGCGTTGACTCGGGGGTAATAGAGACCCAGTACTTC

size: NA
D: TRBD1
J: TRBJ2-1
V: TRBV6-4
CDR3: CASIVRTGGYNEQFF
DNA: TGTGCCAGCATAGTGAGGACAGGGGGCTACAATGAGCAGTTCTTC

size: NA
D: TRBD2
J: TRBJ2-1
V: TRBV7-9
CDR3: CASSLGYLASGRLFF
DNA: TGTGCCAGCAGCTTAGGTTACCTGGCTAGCGGGAGACTGTTCTTC

size: few
D: TRBD2
J: TRBJ2-1
V: TRBV6-2/TRBV6-3
CDR3: CASKLAGGYNEQFF
DNA: TGTGCCAGCAAACTAGCGGGAGGGTACAATGAGCAGTTCTTC

size: few
D: NA
J: TRBJ1-4
V: TRBV6-5
CDR3: CASSYSRGRSGEKLFF
DNA: TGTGCCAGCAGTTACTCGCGGGGGAGGAGTGGTGAAAAACTGTTTTTT

size: NA
D: NA
J: TRBJ2-7
V: TRBV7-9
CDR3: CASSQAGGSGSYEQYF
DNA: TGTGCCAGCAGCCAAGCGGGCGGATCTGGATCCTACGAGCAGTACTTC

size: many
D: NA
J: TRBJ2-7
V: TRBV28
CDR3: CASSLLLTGLNSYEQYF
DNA: TGTGCCAGCAGTTTACTCCTGACGGGACTTAACTCCTACGAGCAGTACTTC

size: many
D: NA
J: TRBJ1-1
V: TRBV29-1
CDR3: CSVEAQYGTEAFF
DNA: TGCAGCGTTGAAGCTCAATATGGTACTGAAGCTTTCTTT

size: NA
D: NA
J: TRBJ2-7
V: TRBV5-6
CDR3: CASSLWADEQYF
DNA: TGTGCCAGCAGCTTATGGGCGGACGAGCAGTACTTC

size: NA
D: NA
J: TRBJ2-5
V: TRBV6-5
CDR3: CASSSRTGFVQYF
DNA: TGTGCCAGCAGTTCACGCACAGGGTTTGTCCAGTACTTC

size: NA
D: TRBD1
J: TRBJ2-3
V: TRBV5-1
CDR3: CASSPGQGLDTQYF
DNA: TGCGCCAGCAGCCCGGGACAGGGGTTAGATACGCAGTATTTT

size: NA
D: NA
J: TRBJ1-5
V: TRBV10-3
CDR3: CAISVEDSRINQPQHF
DNA: TGTGCCATCAGTGTGGAGGACAGCCGGATCAATCAGCCCCAGCATTTT

size: NA
D: TRBD1
J: TRBJ2-1
V: TRBV27
CDR3: CASRTGGGLRQFF
DNA: TGTGCCAGCAGAACAGGGGGCGGGTTAAGGCAGTTCTTC

size: few
D: NA
J: TRBJ1-5
V: TRBV30
CDR3: CAWDLGTDNQPQHF
DNA: TGTGCCTGGGACCTCGGGACGGATAATCAGCCCCAGCATTTT